One and the same sample provided the 4 T cell receptor beta chains below, sequenced in a study of OX40 agonist ivuxolimab in advanced cancers. The library was generated by the immunoSEQ multiplex PCR assay. The immuneACCESS repertoire file appears here via TCRdb, limited to in-frame rearrangements. These files lack a portion of the clones; in checked studies, under half of the deficit traces to unresolved V genes, and the cause of the others is not known. The sample records roughly 79,000 clones, 85% to 95% of which are singletons. The top ten constitute about 10% of the sample. The sample here was CD4+ or CD8+ T cells sorted from blood, taken in a trial of the OX40 agonist ivuxolimab. Receptor source: an adult with an advanced solid tumor such as melanoma, head and neck, liver or kidney cancer.

V is TRBV9 and J is TRBJ2-5, with D possibly called TRBD1 or TRBD2 (6 bases each). CDR1 and CDR2 (germline): SGDLS, YYNGEE. This CDR3 is 14 amino acids long. With 0 bases removed from V and 5 bases from J, the gap between germline ends came to 11 bases. CDR3 amino acids: CASSVAGAFETQYF. The CDR3 DNA is TGTGCCAGCAGCGTAGCGGGGGCTTTTGAGACCCAGTACTTC.

The chain carries TRBV9 and TRBJ1-1, with D possibly TRBD1 on 6 matching bases. The CDR3 length is 12 residues. Trimming took off 3 bases at V and 7 bases at J, with 10 bases between the two ends. Germline CDR1 and CDR2: SGDLS and YYNGEE. Here the CDR3 reads CASSGLQGEAFF. Written as DNA, the CDR3 is TGTGCCAGCAGCGGGCTACAGGGTGAAGCTTTCTTT. The variable domain in full, with the rest retrieved from reference TRBV9 and TRBJ1-1, is DSGVTQTPKHLITATGQRVTLRCSPRSGDLSVYWYQQSLDQGLQFLIQYYNGEERAKGNILERFSAQQFPDLHSELNLSSLELGDSALYFCASSGLQGEAFFGQGTRLTVV.

The genes are TRBV5-6 and TRBJ2-7; tentatively, D is TRBD1 (6 bases). V was pared by 2 bases and J by 5 bases, with 11 bases between. This CDR3 spans 13 amino acids. Germline lookup yields CDR1 SGHDT and CDR2 YYEEEE. The CDR3: CASSLGGGHEQYF. The CDR3 DNA reads as TGTGCCAGCAGCTTAGGGGGTGGTCACGAGCAGTACTTC.

The chain recombines TRBV7-9 with TRBJ1-1; D call uncertain. Trimming took 1 base from V and 3 from J, leaving 6 bases between them. The germline CDR1 and CDR2 sequences are SEHNR and FQNEAQ (reference sequence). The CDR3 length is 13 residues. The CDR3 spells CASSLGGDTEAFF. The CDR3 DNA is TGTGCCAGCAGCTTAGGAGGAGACACTGAAGCTTTCTTT.